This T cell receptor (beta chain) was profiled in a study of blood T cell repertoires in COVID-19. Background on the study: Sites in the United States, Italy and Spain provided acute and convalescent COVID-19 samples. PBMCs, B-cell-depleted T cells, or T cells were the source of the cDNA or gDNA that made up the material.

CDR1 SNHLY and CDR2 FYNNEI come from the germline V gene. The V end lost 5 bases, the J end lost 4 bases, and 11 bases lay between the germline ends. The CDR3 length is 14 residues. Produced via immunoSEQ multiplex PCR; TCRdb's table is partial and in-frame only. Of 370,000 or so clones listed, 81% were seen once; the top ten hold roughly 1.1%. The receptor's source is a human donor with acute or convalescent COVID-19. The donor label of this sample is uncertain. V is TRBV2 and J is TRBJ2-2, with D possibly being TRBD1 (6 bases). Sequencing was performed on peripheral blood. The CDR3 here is CASSREGGTGELFF. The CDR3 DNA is TGTGCCAGCAGTAGGGAAGGGGGCACCGGGGAGCTGTTTTTT.